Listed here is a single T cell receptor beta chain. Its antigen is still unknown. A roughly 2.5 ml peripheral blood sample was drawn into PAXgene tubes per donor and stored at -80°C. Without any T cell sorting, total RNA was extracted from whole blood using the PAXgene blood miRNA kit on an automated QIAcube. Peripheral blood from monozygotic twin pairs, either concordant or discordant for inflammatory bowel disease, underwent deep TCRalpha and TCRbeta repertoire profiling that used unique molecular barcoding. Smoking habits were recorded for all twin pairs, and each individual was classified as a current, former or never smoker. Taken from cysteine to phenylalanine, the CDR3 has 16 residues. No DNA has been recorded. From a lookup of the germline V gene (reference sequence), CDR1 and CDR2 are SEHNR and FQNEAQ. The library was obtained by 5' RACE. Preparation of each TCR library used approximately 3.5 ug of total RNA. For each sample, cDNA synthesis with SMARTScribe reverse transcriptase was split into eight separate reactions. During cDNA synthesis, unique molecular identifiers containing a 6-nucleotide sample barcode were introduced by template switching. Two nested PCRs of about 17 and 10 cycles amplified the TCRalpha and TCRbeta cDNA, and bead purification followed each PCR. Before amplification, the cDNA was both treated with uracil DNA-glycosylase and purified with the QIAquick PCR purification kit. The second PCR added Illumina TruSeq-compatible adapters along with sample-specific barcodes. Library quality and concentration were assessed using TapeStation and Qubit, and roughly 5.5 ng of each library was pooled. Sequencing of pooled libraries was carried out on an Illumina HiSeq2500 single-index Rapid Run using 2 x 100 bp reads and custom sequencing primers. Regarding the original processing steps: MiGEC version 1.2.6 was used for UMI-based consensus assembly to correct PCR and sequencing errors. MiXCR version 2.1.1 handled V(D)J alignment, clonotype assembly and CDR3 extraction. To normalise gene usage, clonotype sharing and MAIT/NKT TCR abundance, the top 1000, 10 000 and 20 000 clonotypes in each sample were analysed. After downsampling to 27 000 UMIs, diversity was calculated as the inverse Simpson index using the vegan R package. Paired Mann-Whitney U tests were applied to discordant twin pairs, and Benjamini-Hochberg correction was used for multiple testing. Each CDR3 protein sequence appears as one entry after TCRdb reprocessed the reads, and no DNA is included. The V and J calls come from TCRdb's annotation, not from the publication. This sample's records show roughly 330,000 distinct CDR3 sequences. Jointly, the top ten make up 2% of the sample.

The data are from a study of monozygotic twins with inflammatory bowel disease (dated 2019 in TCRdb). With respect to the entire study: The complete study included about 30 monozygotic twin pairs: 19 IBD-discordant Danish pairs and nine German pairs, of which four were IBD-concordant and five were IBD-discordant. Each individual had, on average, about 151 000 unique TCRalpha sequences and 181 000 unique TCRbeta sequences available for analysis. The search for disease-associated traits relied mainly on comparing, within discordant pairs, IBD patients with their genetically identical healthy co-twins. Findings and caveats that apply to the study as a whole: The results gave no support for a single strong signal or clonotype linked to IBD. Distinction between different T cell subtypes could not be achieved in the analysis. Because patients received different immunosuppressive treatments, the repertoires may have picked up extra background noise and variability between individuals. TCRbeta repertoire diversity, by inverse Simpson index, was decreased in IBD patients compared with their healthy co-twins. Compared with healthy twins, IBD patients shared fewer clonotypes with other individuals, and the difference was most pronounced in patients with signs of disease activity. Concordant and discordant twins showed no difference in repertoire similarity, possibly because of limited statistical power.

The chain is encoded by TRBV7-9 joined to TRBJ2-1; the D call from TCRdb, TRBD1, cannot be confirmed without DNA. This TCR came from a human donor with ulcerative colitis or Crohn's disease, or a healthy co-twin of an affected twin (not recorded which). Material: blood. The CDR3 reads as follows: CASLLAGAFTYNEQFF.